The rows below give T cell receptor beta chains drawn from one sample of a study of cytotoxic CD8 clonotypes in ibrutinib-treated CLL. Only in-frame clones appear in the TCRdb table, and some are missing; sequencing was by immunoSEQ multiplex PCR. The sample lists fewer than 150,000 clones, about 85% occurring once. The source material was PBMCs, sampled after 24 months of ibrutinib treatment. The receptors were sampled from a human donor with chronic lymphocytic leukemia. The CDR3 runs from the conserved cysteine through the conserved F or W. A D gene is named only where the DNA matches it firmly. Not all rows give a size; the values are once, few, many and, for expanded clones, a class.

clone size: NA; J gene: TRBJ2-5; V gene: TRBV7-7; D gene: NA; CDR3 DNA: TGTGCCAGCAGCGCCCTAGCGTCCCAAGAGACCCAGTACTTC; CDR3 protein: CASSALASQETQYF
clone size: NA; J gene: TRBJ1-1; V gene: TRBV6-5; D gene: NA; CDR3 DNA: TGTGCCAGCAGACCCGTGTGGGGGCGGAACACTGAAGCTTTCTTT; CDR3 protein: CASRPVWGRNTEAFF
clone size: NA; J gene: TRBJ1-2; V gene: TRBV10-3; D gene: TRBD1; CDR3 DNA: TGTGCCATCAGATATGGCAGGGGGGATGGCTACACCTTC; CDR3 protein: CAIRYGRGDGYTF
clone size: once; J gene: TRBJ1-2; V gene: TRBV9; D gene: TRBD1; CDR3 DNA: TGTGCCAGCAGCGGGACAGGGGGGATGGAGGGCTACACCTTC; CDR3 protein: CASSGTGGMEGYTF
clone size: NA; J gene: TRBJ1-2; V gene: TRBV27; D gene: NA; CDR3 DNA: TGTGCCAGCAGTTTCTCAGGGCAGGGCTTTGCCTATGGCTACACCTTC; CDR3 protein: CASSFSGQGFAYGYTF
clone size: NA; J gene: TRBJ1-3; V gene: TRBV28; D gene: NA; CDR3 DNA: TGTGCCAGCAGTTCCCCAACAGGATTTGGAAACACCATATATTTT; CDR3 protein: CASSSPTGFGNTIYF
clone size: NA; J gene: TRBJ2-7; V gene: TRBV5-1; D gene: NA; CDR3 DNA: TGCGCCAGCAGCCCTCGACAGGCTACCTACGAGCAGTACTTC; CDR3 protein: CASSPRQATYEQYF
clone size: NA; J gene: TRBJ2-5; V gene: TRBV4-3; D gene: NA; CDR3 DNA: TGCGCCAGCAGCCAAGCCCGGACTGCGGCAGAGACCCAGTACTTC; CDR3 protein: CASSQARTAAETQYF
clone size: few; J gene: TRBJ2-1; V gene: TRBV7-6; D gene: TRBD2; CDR3 DNA: TGTGCCAGCAGCTCCAGTCAGCGGGGGGGGCATGAGCAGTTCTTC; CDR3 protein: CASSSSQRGGHEQFF
clone size: NA; J gene: TRBJ1-4; V gene: TRBV19; D gene: NA; CDR3 DNA: TGTGCCAGTACTAAGGGCAGAAATAATGAAAAACTGTTTTTT; CDR3 protein: CASTKGRNNEKLFF
clone size: NA; J gene: TRBJ1-5; V gene: TRBV7-9; D gene: TRBD1; CDR3 DNA: TGTGCCAGCAGTTCGGGACAGGGGACTCAGCCCCAGCATTTT; CDR3 protein: CASSSGQGTQPQHF
clone size: NA; J gene: TRBJ1-4; V gene: TRBV18; D gene: NA; CDR3 DNA: TGTGCCAGCTCACCCGCCGGGATTAAAAATGAAAAACTGTTTTTT; CDR3 protein: CASSPAGIKNEKLFF
clone size: once; J gene: TRBJ2-5; V gene: TRBV7-6; D gene: NA; CDR3 DNA: TGTGCCAGCAGCGGGACATACCAAGAGACCCAGTACTTC; CDR3 protein: CASSGTYQETQYF
clone size: NA; J gene: TRBJ1-4; V gene: TRBV18; D gene: NA; CDR3 DNA: TGTGCCAGCTCACCACTACGGGAGAATGAAAAACTGTTTTTT; CDR3 protein: CASSPLRENEKLFF
clone size: NA; J gene: TRBJ2-5; V gene: TRBV4-3; D gene: NA; CDR3 DNA: TGCGCCAGCAGCCAAGAACGGACAGAAGAGACCCAGTACTTC; CDR3 protein: CASSQERTEETQYF
clone size: NA; J gene: TRBJ2-2; V gene: TRBV18; D gene: NA; CDR3 DNA: TGTGCCAGCTCACCACTGGGCGGGGTTGACACCGGGGAGCTGTTTTTT; CDR3 protein: CASSPLGGVDTGELFF
clone size: NA; J gene: TRBJ1-6; V gene: TRBV25-1; D gene: NA; CDR3 DNA: TGTGCCAGCAGTGAAACCTCCTATAATTCACCCCTCCACTTT; CDR3 protein: CASSETSYNSPLHF
clone size: NA; J gene: TRBJ1-6; V gene: TRBV6-5; D gene: TRBD1; CDR3 DNA: TGTGCCAGCAGTTACGGAACAGGGGGTTCACCCCTCCACTTT; CDR3 protein: CASSYGTGGSPLHF
clone size: NA; J gene: TRBJ2-7; V gene: TRBV5-1; D gene: NA; CDR3 DNA: TGCGCCAGCAGCTTGACCTACTCCTACGAGCAGTACTTC; CDR3 protein: CASSLTYSYEQYF
clone size: NA; J gene: TRBJ2-7; V gene: TRBV9; D gene: TRBD2; CDR3 DNA: TGTGCCAGCAGCCCCGCAGCGGGGGGGCCGTTCGAGCAGTACTTC; CDR3 protein: CASSPAAGGPFEQYF
clone size: NA; J gene: TRBJ1-1; V gene: TRBV9; D gene: NA; CDR3 DNA: TGTGCCAGCAGCGTAGCTTTGGGGGGCACTGAAGCTTTCTTT; CDR3 protein: CASSVALGGTEAFF
clone size: NA; J gene: TRBJ1-6; V gene: TRBV5-1; D gene: NA; CDR3 DNA: TGCGCCAGCAGCTTGGAAGGACTTTATAATTCACCCCTCCACTTT; CDR3 protein: CASSLEGLYNSPLHF
clone size: NA; J gene: TRBJ1-1; V gene: TRBV10-2; D gene: NA; CDR3 DNA: TGCGCCACCAGGGTGGGGAACACTGAAGCTTTCTTT; CDR3 protein: CATRVGNTEAFF
clone size: NA; J gene: TRBJ2-7; V gene: TRBV5-1; D gene: NA; CDR3 DNA: TGCGCCAGCAGGACCGGGACCGGGAGCTCCTACGAGCAGTACTTC; CDR3 protein: CASRTGTGSSYEQYF
clone size: NA; J gene: TRBJ2-1; V gene: TRBV6-5; D gene: TRBD2; CDR3 DNA: TGTGCCAGCAGTTCGAGGACTAGCGGGGCCTACAATGAGCAGTTCTTC; CDR3 protein: CASSSRTSGAYNEQFF
clone size: NA; J gene: TRBJ2-3; V gene: TRBV9; D gene: NA; CDR3 DNA: TGTGCCAGCAGCGTAACGCGACAGGATAGCACAGATACGCAGTATTTT; CDR3 protein: CASSVTRQDSTDTQYF
clone size: NA; J gene: TRBJ1-4; V gene: TRBV5-8; D gene: NA; CDR3 DNA: TGTGCCAGCAGCTTCATATACGGGGCAGGCGCAACTAATGAAAAACTGTTTTTT; CDR3 protein: CASSFIYGAGATNEKLFF
clone size: once; J gene: TRBJ2-7; V gene: TRBV2; D gene: TRBD1; CDR3 DNA: TGTGCCAGCAGTGAAGCTGTTGGGACAGGGGGCCGCCACGAGCAGTACTTC; CDR3 protein: CASSEAVGTGGRHEQYF
clone size: NA; J gene: TRBJ1-3; V gene: TRBV7-8; D gene: NA; CDR3 DNA: TGTGCCAGCAGCTTAGGGACAGTCTCTGGAAACACCATATATTTT; CDR3 protein: CASSLGTVSGNTIYF